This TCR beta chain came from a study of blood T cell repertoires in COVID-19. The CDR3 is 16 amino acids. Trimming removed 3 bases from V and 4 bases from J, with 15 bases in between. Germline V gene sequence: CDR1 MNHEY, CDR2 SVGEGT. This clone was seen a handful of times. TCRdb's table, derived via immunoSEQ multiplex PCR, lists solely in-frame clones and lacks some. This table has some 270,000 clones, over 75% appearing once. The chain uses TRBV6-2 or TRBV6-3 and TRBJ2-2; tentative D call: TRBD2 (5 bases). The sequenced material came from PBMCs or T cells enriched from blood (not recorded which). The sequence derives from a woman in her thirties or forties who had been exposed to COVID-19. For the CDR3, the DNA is TGTGCCAGCAGTTATGGGAGAAGGATGTCCACCGGGGAGCTGTTTTTT. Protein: CASSYGRRMSTGELFF.